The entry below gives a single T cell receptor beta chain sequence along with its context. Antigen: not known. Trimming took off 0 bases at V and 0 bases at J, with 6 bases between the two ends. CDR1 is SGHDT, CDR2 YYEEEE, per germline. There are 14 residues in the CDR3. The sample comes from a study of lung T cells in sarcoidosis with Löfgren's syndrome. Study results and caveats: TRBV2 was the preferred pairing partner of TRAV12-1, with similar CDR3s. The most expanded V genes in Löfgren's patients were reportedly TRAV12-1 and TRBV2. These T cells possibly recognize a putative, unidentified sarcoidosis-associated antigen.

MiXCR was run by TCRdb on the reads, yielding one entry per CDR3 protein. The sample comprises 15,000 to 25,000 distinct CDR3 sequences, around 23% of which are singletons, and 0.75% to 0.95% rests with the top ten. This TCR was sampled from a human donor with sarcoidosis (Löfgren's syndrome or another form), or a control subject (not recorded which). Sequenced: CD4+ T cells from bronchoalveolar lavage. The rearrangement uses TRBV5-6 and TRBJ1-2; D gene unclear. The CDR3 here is CASSLGPSNYGYTF. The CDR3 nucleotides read TGTGCCAGCAGCTTGGGACCATCTAACTATGGCTACACCTTC.